The 8 T cell receptor beta chains listed next were all sequenced from one sample in a study of metastatic and nonmetastatic thyroid tumors (dated by TCRdb to 2020 to 2021). Before undergoing thyroid surgery, none of the patients had been given any kind of treatment. Library creation used PCR. TCRdb names Illumina HiSeq 4000 as the instrument used. The public reads were reanalyzed by TCRdb: fastp trimming at Q25, MiXCR alignment, in-frame beta chains only. The sample table lists fewer than 6,000 clones, about 31% of them with a count of one. Of the sample, around 23% falls within the top ten clones. Sequenced sample: adjacent normal tissue. Receptor source: a female donor with papillary thyroid cancer or a benign thyroid nodule (not recorded which). Some clones in this sample may be carry-over from other donors' samples.

The chain has TRBV3-1 and TRBJ2-7, with D possibly called TRBD1 or TRBD2 (6 bases each). V lost 0 bases and J lost 6, with 12 bases in between. Germline loops: CDR1 LGHDT, CDR2 YNNKEL (reference sequence). The CDR3 length is 14 residues. The CDR3 sequence is CASSQDLQGGEQYF. Written as DNA, the CDR3 is TGTGCCAGCAGCCAAGATTTACAGGGAGGCGAGCAGTACTTC.

By share of the sample, this clone is large. V is TRBV6-1 and J is TRBJ2-1; D gene unclear. This CDR3 has 11 amino acids. Per the germline V gene, CDR1 is MNHNS and CDR2 is SASEGT. CDR3 sequence: CDTASYNEQFF. For the CDR3, the DNA is TGTGACACAGCGTCCTACAATGAGCAGTTCTTC.

This clone showed up just a few times. This CDR3 is CATTTGESNQPQHF. CDR3 in DNA: TGTGCCACTACTACAGGGGAGAGCAATCAGCCCCAGCATTTT. The genes are TRBV19 and TRBJ1-5, with TRBD1 matching over 7 bases. The length of the CDR3 is 14 residues. V shed 10 bases and J 1 base; nucleotides not matched to a gene: 7. In germline, CDR1 is LNHDA, CDR2 SQIVND (reference sequence).

The sample holds a few counts of this clone. Distinct nucleotide sequences in the sample also encode this CDR3. V gene TRBV2 combines with J gene TRBJ2-3, with D possibly being TRBD1 (6 bases). Germline CDR1 reads SNHLY; CDR2 reads FYNNEI. This CDR3 region has 15 residues. Trimming removed 2 bases at V and 2 bases at J, with 11 bases between. CDR3 protein: CASSETGSSTDTQYF. The CDR3 DNA reads as TGTGCCAGCAGTGAAACAGGGTCCTCCACAGATACGCAGTATTTT.

Sample share makes this clone medium-sized. The J gene is TRBJ1-1, the V gene TRBV9, with TRBD1 as a possible D gene (5 bases). CDR3 length: 15 amino acids. Per the germline V gene, CDR1 is SGDLS and CDR2 is YYNGEE. V was cut by 4 bases and J by 2 bases, with 15 bases left in between. This CDR3 reads CASSSSGFSNTEAFF. CDR3 in DNA: TGTGCCAGCAGCTCCTCAGGGTTTTCCAACACTGAAGCTTTCTTT.

The sample holds a few counts of this clone. The V and J genes are TRBV20-1 and TRBJ2-3; 8 bases are a match to TRBD2. V lost 1 base and J lost 7; bases outside the gene matches: 4. The CDR3 length is 13 residues. CDR1 is DFQATT, CDR2 SNEGSKA, per germline (reference sequence). The CDR3 reads CSARGGGSNTQYF. CDR3 sequence (DNA): TGCAGTGCTAGAGGCGGGGGGTCGAATACGCAGTATTTT.

The chain recombines TRBV7-2 with TRBJ2-7, with 7 bases identical to TRBD2. J gave up 1 base and V 3 bases, and 6 bases lay outside the gene matches. Germline V gene data show CDR1 as SGHTA and CDR2 as FQGNSA. The length of the CDR3 is 15 residues. Here the CDR3 reads CASSFGGSGSYEQYF. In DNA form, the CDR3 reads TGTGCCAGCAGCTTCGGCGGGAGTGGGTCCTACGAGCAGTACTTC.

The J gene is TRBJ2-1, the V gene TRBV7-9; a weak D match, TRBD2 (5 bases). Trimming took 5 bases from V and 8 from J, leaving 10 bases between them. This CDR3 comprises 12 residues. Per the germline V gene, CDR1 is SEHNR and CDR2 is FQNEAQ (reference sequence). The CDR3 DNA sequence: TGTGCCAGCAGCGTCGGACTTTATGAGCAGTTCTTC. Residues: CASSVGLYEQFF.